One and the same sample provided the 5 T cell receptor beta chains below, sequenced in a study of blood T cell repertoires in COVID-19. Sequenced by immunoSEQ multiplex PCR; TCRdb stores in-frame clones only, minus some. The repertoire holds a few hundred thousand clones, with 65% to 85% as singletons. Sequenced: PBMCs or T cells enriched from blood (not recorded which). These receptors were taken from a woman aged 40 to 50 who had recovered from COVID-19.

This clone has a single count. V is TRBV6-1 and J is TRBJ2-7, with no clear D. The CDR3 extends over 13 amino acids. Trimming left V 3 bases short and J 0 bases short, with 6 bases between. The germline gives CDR1 MNHNS, CDR2 SASEGT. Here the CDR3 DNA reads TGTGCCAGCAGTGACAGGCCCTCCTACGAGCAGTACTTC. Protein product: CASSDRPSYEQYF.

The rearrangement joins TRBV24-1 to TRBJ2-2; D may be TRBD1 (6 bases). This CDR3 contains 14 residues. The germline V and J ends were trimmed by 6 bases and 4 bases, with 11 bases remaining between them. The germline CDR1 and CDR2 sequences are KGHDR and SFDVKD. The CDR3, as DNA: TGTGCCACCAGTCCATCAGGGGCCACCGGGGAGCTGTTTTTT. This gives the protein CATSPSGATGELFF.

This rearrangement joins TRBV2 to TRBJ2-1, with D perhaps matching TRBD2 (6 bases). The germline V and J ends were trimmed by 7 bases and 6 bases, with 16 bases remaining between them. This CDR3 is built from 14 residues. Germline V gene data show CDR1 as SNHLY and CDR2 as FYNNEI. The CDR3, as DNA: TGTGCCAGCAACCCCTTAGATAGCGGCAATGAGCAGTTCTTC. It yields the protein CASNPLDSGNEQFF.

This clone was seen once. The rearrangement links TRBV7-9 to TRBJ2-3; 10 nucleotides match TRBD1. From germline, CDR1 is SEHNR and CDR2 FQNEAQ (reference sequence). J gave up 6 bases and V 8 bases, and 8 bases lay outside the gene matches. The CDR3 sequence is 14 residues long. CDR3 nucleotide sequence: TGTGCCAGCCACCGGACAGGGGGAAGGGATACGCAGTATTTT. Its protein is CASHRTGGRDTQYF.

In its sample, this clone was seen many times. The chain carries TRBV2 and TRBJ2-7; D perhaps matches TRBD2 (6 bases). Germline V gene sequence: CDR1 SNHLY, CDR2 FYNNEI. Between the trimmed V and J ends, which lost 8 bases and 4 bases, there was a span of 15 bases. The CDR3 consists of 13 residues. The CDR3 sequence is CASFGSPEYEQYF. The CDR3 DNA follows: TGTGCCAGCTTCGGGAGCCCCGAATACGAGCAGTACTTC.